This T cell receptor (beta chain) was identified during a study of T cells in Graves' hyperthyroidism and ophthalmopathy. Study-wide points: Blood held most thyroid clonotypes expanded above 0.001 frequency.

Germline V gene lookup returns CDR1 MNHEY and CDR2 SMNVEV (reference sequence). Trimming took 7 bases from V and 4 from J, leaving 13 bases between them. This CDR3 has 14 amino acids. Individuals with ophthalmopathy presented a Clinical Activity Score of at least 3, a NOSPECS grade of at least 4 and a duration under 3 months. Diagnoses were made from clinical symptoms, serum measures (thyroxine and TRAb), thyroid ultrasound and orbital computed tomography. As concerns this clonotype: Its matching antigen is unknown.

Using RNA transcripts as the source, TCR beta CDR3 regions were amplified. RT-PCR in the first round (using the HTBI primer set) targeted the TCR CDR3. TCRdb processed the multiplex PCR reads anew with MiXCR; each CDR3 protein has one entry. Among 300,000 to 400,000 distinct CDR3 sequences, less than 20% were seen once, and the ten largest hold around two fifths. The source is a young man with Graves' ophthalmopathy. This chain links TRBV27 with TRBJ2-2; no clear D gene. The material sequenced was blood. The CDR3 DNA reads TGTGCCAGCACCTGGGAACTTAGCACCGGGGAGCTGTTTTTT. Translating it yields CASTWELSTGELFF.